The rows below give T cell receptor beta chains drawn from one sample of a study of response to subunit inactivated influenza vaccine. MiXCR, run by TCRdb on the RT-PCR reads, gives a single entry per CDR3 protein. This sample has approximately 170,000 distinct CDR3 sequences, with approximately 14% found just once. The sample here was CD8+ T cells sorted from PBMCs, taken more than 4 days after vaccination. These receptors were obtained from a man between 50 and 59 years old who received an inactivated influenza vaccine. CDR3s include the opening cysteine and the closing phenylalanine or tryptophan. D genes are given only for firm matches. Expanded clones get a size class; other rows say once, few or many, or leave the size out.

abundance	v_gene	j_gene	d_gene	CDR3nt	CDR3aa
few	TRBV12-1	TRBJ1-5	-	TGTGCCAGCAGCTTTGGAGGTTACGGTCAGCCCCAGCATTTT	CASSFGGYGQPQHF
-	TRBV6-5	TRBJ1-5	-	TGTGCCAGCAGTAAGAGGGGCCAGCCCCAGCATTTT	CASSKRGQPQHF
-	TRBV9	TRBJ2-1	-	TGTGCCAGCAGCGTATTCGTAGCACCATACAATGAGCAGTTCTTC	CASSVFVAPYNEQFF
-	TRBV3-1	TRBJ2-2	-	TGTGCCAGCACCCAAGTGGGGGGAGACACCGGGGAGCTGTTTTTT	CASTQVGGDTGELFF
few	TRBV4-3	TRBJ1-1	-	TGCGCCAGCAGCCAAGTTTTCAGCCACACTGAAGCTTTCTTT	CASSQVFSHTEAFF
-	TRBV12-3/TRBV12-4	TRBJ2-1	TRBD2	TGTGCCAGCAGGGGACTAGCGGGGGGCTCGGTGGGGGGCTCCTACAATGAGCAGTTCTTC	CASRGLAGGSVGGSYNEQFF
many	TRBV12-3/TRBV12-4	TRBJ2-7	TRBD2	TGTGCCAGCAGTAGCGGGGGTTCCTACGAGCAGTACTTC	CASSSGGSYEQYF
few	TRBV11-2	TRBJ1-4	TRBD1	TGTGCCAGCAGCCCCGTCCGACAGGGTGTTTACTCTAATGAAAAACTGTTTTTT	CASSPVRQGVYSNEKLFF
many	TRBV12-3/TRBV12-4	TRBJ2-5	-	TGTGCCAGCAGTTCGGCAGTTACCCAAGAGACCCAGTACTTC	CASSSAVTQETQYF
few	TRBV27	TRBJ2-3	-	TGTGCCAGCAGTTTAGGTGGGGGCCCAGATACGCAGTATTTT	CASSLGGGPDTQYF
-	TRBV5-1	TRBJ1-1	-	TGCGCCAGCAGCTTGGGAGTAATGAACACTGAAGCTTTCTTT	CASSLGVMNTEAFF
-	TRBV20-1	TRBJ2-1	-	TGCAGTGCCACGGGGGTGGGGAGCTCCTACAATGAGCAGTTCTTC	CSATGVGSSYNEQFF
-	TRBV12-3/TRBV12-4	TRBJ2-2	TRBD1	TGTGCCAGCAGTGCCACAGGGGGCGCGGGCACCGGGGAGCTGTTTTTT	CASSATGGAGTGELFF
-	TRBV4-1	TRBJ1-1	TRBD1	TGCGCCAGCAGCCAACACCAGGGGGCGGGGGATTGGATGAACACTGAAGCTTTCTTT	CASSQHQGAGDWMNTEAFF
-	TRBV5-1	TRBJ2-3	-	TGCGCCAGCAGTGATACAGGGTGGACAGATACGCAGTATTTT	CASSDTGWTDTQYF
few	TRBV4-3	TRBJ1-1	TRBD1	TGCGCCAGCAGCCCTTGGACAGGCCTAGCTTCTGAAGCTTTCTTT	CASSPWTGLASEAFF
-	TRBV20-1	TRBJ2-3	-	TGCAGTGCTAGTATCCAGGGTATCACAGATACGCAGTATTTT	CSASIQGITDTQYF
-	TRBV2	TRBJ2-1	-	TGTGCCAGCAGGAGTGGGAGCGGCTTAGTCCATGAGCAGTTCTTC	CASRSGSGLVHEQFF
-	TRBV20-1	TRBJ2-7	TRBD1	TGCATTCGCGGACAGGGGATTTTCTACGAGCAGTACTTC	CIRGQGIFYEQYF
-	TRBV2	TRBJ2-3	TRBD2	TGTGCCAGCAGTGAGGGAGCGGGGGGGCCTGATACGCAGTATTTT	CASSEGAGGPDTQYF
few	TRBV28	TRBJ2-5	TRBD2	TGTGCCAGCAGTTTAGGACGACTAGCGGGGACCCAGTACTTC	CASSLGRLAGTQYF
-	TRBV30	TRBJ2-7	-	TGTGCCTGGAGTGGGACAGCCTCCTACGAGCAGTACTTC	CAWSGTASYEQYF
few	TRBV29-1	TRBJ2-2	-	TGCAGCGTGATTGGACAAGTGAACACCGGGGAGCTGTTTTTT	CSVIGQVNTGELFF
few	TRBV10-3	TRBJ2-7	TRBD2	TGTGCCATCAGTGAAATGGCGGGAGGGCCAAACGAGCAGTACTTC	CAISEMAGGPNEQYF
few	TRBV9	TRBJ2-7	TRBD1	TGTGCCAGCAGCGGGACAGGGGGCCACGAGCAGTACTTC	CASSGTGGHEQYF
many	TRBV25-1	TRBJ2-3	TRBD2	TGTGCCAGCAGTGACCTAATACTAGCGGGCCTCCCCACAGATACGCAGTATTTT	CASSDLILAGLPTDTQYF
-	TRBV19	TRBJ2-2	-	TGTGCCAGTAGTATGGGGCCCTACACCGGGGAGCTGTTTTTT	CASSMGPYTGELFF
few	TRBV2	TRBJ2-1	-	TGTGCCAGCAGTTCCTGGACTGAACACAATGAGCAGTTCTTC	CASSSWTEHNEQFF
-	TRBV4-2	TRBJ1-3	-	TGTGCCAGCAGCCAAGTTGAGTTTAGGGTACCTGGAAACACCATATATTTT	CASSQVEFRVPGNTIYF
few	TRBV27	TRBJ1-2	-	TGTGCCAGCAGTTTAGGTTCAGGGTCTGGCTACACCTTC	CASSLGSGSGYTF
-	TRBV4-3	TRBJ1-4	-	TGCGCCAGCAGCCAAGTTTACTCTAGGGAAAAACTGTTTTTT	CASSQVYSREKLFF
many	TRBV2	TRBJ1-2	-	TGTGCCAGCAGTGATATTACAGGGACCTATGGCTACACCTTC	CASSDITGTYGYTF
few	TRBV29-1	TRBJ2-5	TRBD2	TGCAGCGTTGACGCCGGGACTAGACAAGAGACCCAGTACTTC	CSVDAGTRQETQYF
many	TRBV5-1	TRBJ2-5	-	TGCGCCAGCAGCTTGCTGGCAGAGACCCAGTACTTC	CASSLLAETQYF
few	TRBV28	TRBJ2-7	-	TGTGCCAGCAGTCCCTTGACCGCGTTGAAAACCTACGAGCAGTACTTC	CASSPLTALKTYEQYF
-	TRBV20-1	TRBJ2-7	TRBD1	TGCAGTGCTAGTGGCCGGGACAGGGTAATAACCGAGCAGTACTTC	CSASGRDRVITEQYF
many	TRBV11-2	TRBJ2-1	-	TGTGCCAGCAGCTTACTAGCAGGGTCCTACAATGAGCAGTTCTTC	CASSLLAGSYNEQFF
many	TRBV12-3/TRBV12-4	TRBJ2-3	TRBD2	TGTGCCAGCACCCTAGCGGGGGGGCGCACAGATACGCAGTATTTT	CASTLAGGRTDTQYF
-	TRBV7-2	TRBJ2-1	-	TGTGCCAGCAGCTTAAGAACAGTTGAGCAGTTCTTC	CASSLRTVEQFF
-	TRBV11-2	TRBJ2-3	-	TGTGCCAGCAGCTTAGAGAGCCGTATAGTAGATACGCAGTATTTT	CASSLESRIVDTQYF
few	TRBV4-3	TRBJ2-7	TRBD1	TGCGCCAGCAGCCAAGACGCAAGGGACAGGAGCTCCTACGAGCAGTACTTC	CASSQDARDRSSYEQYF
few	TRBV7-9	TRBJ2-2	-	TGTGCCAGCAGCTTATGGGCAGCGAACACCGGGGAGCTGTTTTTT	CASSLWAANTGELFF
-	TRBV4-1	TRBJ1-1	-	TGCGCCAGCAGCCACCCAGTCTGGGACGCTGAAGCTTTCTTT	CASSHPVWDAEAFF
few	TRBV12-3/TRBV12-4	TRBJ2-1	TRBD2	TGTGCCAGCAGTTTTATGGCTAGCGGGAATGAGCAGTTCTTC	CASSFMASGNEQFF
few	TRBV12-3/TRBV12-4	TRBJ2-1	-	TGTGCCAGCAGTTTTATTACGGGGTACAATGAGCAGTTCTTC	CASSFITGYNEQFF
few	TRBV10-3	TRBJ2-7	-	TGTGCCATCAGTGAGCTGGCCTACGAGCAGTACTTC	CAISELAYEQYF
few	TRBV6-2/TRBV6-3	TRBJ1-5	TRBD1	TGTGCCAGCAGTTCCCTGACAGGGTTTTTCAGCAATCAGCCCCAGCATTTT	CASSSLTGFFSNQPQHF
-	TRBV28	TRBJ2-2	-	TGTGCCAGCAGCTCGGACACGAACACCGGGGAGCTGTTTTTT	CASSSDTNTGELFF
-	TRBV5-1	TRBJ2-2	-	TGCGCCAGCAGCGTGGGCCGGACGAACACCGGGGAGCTGTTTTTT	CASSVGRTNTGELFF
once	TRBV3-2	TRBJ2-3	-	TGTGCCAGCAGCCAAGATCCCGGGACAGGGGTGAGCACAGATACGCAGTATTTT	CASSQDPGTGVSTDTQYF